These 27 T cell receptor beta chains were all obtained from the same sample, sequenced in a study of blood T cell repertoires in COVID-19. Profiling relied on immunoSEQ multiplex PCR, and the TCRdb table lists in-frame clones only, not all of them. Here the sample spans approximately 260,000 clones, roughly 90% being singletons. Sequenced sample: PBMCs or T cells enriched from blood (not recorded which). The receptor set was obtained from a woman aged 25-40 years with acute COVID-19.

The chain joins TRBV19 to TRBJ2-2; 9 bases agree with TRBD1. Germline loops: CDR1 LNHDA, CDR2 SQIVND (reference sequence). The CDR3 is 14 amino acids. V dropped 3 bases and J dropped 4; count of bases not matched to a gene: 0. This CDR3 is CASSMDRGTGELFF. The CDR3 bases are TGTGCCAGTAGTATGGACAGGGGCACCGGGGAGCTGTTTTTT.

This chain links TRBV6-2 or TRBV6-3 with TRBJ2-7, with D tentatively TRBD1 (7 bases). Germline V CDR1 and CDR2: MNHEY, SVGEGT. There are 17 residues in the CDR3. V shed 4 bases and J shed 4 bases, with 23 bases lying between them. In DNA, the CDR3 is TGTGCCAGCAGTTCCAGACAGGGCCTGGGCGGGGTTTACGAGCAGTACTTC. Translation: CASSSRQGLGGVYEQYF.

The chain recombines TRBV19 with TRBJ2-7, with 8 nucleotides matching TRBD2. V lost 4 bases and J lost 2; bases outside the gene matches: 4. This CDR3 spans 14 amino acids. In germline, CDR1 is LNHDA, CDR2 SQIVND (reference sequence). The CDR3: CASSTGTSPYEQYF. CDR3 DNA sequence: TGTGCCAGTAGTACCGGGACTAGTCCCTACGAGCAGTACTTC.

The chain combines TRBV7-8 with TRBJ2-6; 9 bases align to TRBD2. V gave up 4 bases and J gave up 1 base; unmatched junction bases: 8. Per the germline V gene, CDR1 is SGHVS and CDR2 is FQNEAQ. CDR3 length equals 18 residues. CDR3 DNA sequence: TGTGCCAGCAGCTCCCGACTAGCGGAGGGGTCTGGGGCCAACGTCCTGACTTTC. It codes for CASSSRLAEGSGANVLTF.

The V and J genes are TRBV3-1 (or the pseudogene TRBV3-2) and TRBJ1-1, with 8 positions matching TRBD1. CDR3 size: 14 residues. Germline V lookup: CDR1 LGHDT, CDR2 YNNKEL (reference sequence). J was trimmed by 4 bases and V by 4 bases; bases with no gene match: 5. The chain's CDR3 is CASSRSGQGTEAFF. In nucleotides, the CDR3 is TGTGCCAGCAGCCGATCTGGACAGGGCACTGAAGCTTTCTTT.

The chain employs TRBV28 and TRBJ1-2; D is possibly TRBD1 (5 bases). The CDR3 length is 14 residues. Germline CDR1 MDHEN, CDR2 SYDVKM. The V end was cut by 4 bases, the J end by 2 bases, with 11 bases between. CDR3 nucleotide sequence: TGTGCCAGCAGTTCCAGGGTTCTCAACTATGGCTACACCTTC. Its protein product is CASSSRVLNYGYTF.

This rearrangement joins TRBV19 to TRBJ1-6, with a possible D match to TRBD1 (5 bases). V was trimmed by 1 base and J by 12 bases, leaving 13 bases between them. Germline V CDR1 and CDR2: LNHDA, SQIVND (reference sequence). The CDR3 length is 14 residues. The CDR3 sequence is CASSIVNGGGPLHF. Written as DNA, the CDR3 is TGTGCCAGTAGTATAGTAAACGGGGGAGGACCCCTCCACTTT.

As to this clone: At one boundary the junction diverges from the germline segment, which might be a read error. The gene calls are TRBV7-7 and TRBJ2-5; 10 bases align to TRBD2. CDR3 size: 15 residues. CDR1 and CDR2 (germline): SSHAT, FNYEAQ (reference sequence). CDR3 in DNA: TGTGCTAGCAGCCCTGCCGGGACTAGCGCTAAGACCCAGTACTTC. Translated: CASSPAGTSAKTQYF.

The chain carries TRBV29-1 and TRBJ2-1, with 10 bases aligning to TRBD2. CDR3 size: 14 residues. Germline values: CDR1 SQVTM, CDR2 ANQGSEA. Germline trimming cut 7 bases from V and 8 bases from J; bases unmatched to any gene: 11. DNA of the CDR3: TGCAGCGATTACAGGGGACTAGCGTCCGATGAGCAGTTCTTC. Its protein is CSDYRGLASDEQFF.

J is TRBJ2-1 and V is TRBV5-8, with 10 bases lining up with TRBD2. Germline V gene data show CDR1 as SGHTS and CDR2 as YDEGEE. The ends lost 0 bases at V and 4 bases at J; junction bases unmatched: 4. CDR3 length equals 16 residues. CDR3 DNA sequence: TGTGCCAGCAGCTTGGGAAGCGGGGGGGCGTACAATGAGCAGTTCTTC. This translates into CASSLGSGGAYNEQFF.

DNA for the CDR3: TGCGCCAGCAGCTTGCTACAGGGCTTTACCTACGAGCAGTACTTC. Its translation is CASSLLQGFTYEQYF. The chain joins TRBV5-1 to TRBJ2-7, with a tentative D call TRBD1 (6 bases). Trimming cost V 1 base and J 2 bases, with 13 bases left between them. CDR1 is SGHRS, CDR2 YFSETQ, per germline. CDR3 size: 15 residues.

For the CDR3, the DNA is TGCAGTGCTGCCGGGGACTATGGCTACACCTTC. It yields the protein CSAAGDYGYTF. This chain joins TRBV20-1 and TRBJ1-2, with no clear D. From germline, CDR1 is DFQATT and CDR2 SNEGSKA (reference sequence). The ends were cut back, 5 bases at V and 3 bases at J, with 7 bases in the middle. CDR3 length: 11 amino acids.

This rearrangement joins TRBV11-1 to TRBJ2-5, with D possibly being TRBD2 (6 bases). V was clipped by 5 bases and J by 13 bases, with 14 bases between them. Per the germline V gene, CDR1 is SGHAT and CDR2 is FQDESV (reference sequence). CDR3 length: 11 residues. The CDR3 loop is CASSRGTDLYF. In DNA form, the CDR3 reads TGTGCCAGCAGCCGAGGGACTGACCTGTACTTC.

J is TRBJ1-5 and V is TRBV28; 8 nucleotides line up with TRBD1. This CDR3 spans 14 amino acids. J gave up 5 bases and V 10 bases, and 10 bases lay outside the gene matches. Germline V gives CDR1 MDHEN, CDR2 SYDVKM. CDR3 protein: CATNQGTGHQPQHF. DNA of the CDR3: TGTGCCACCAACCAAGGGACAGGTCATCAGCCCCAGCATTTT.

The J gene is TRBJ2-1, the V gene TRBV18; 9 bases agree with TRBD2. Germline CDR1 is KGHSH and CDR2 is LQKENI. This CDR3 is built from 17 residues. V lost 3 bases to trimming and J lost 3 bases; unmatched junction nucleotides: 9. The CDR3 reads CASSPVWGSGGYNEQFF. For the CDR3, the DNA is TGTGCCAGCTCACCCGTATGGGGTAGCGGGGGCTACAATGAGCAGTTCTTC.

The CDR3 loop reads CASSRGGSPYNEQFF. CDR3 in DNA: TGTGCCAGCAGCCGCGGAGGTAGCCCCTACAATGAGCAGTTCTTC. The chain combines TRBV5-4 with TRBJ2-1, with D tentatively TRBD2 (5 bases). The CDR3 is made up of 15 amino acids. Trimming pared 4 bases from V and 2 bases from J, leaving 13 bases between. The germline V gene has CDR1 SGHNT and CDR2 YYREEE (reference sequence).

CDR3 protein: CASSPRLVSGELFF. The CDR3 DNA is TGTGCCAGCAGCCCGAGACTAGTATCCGGGGAGCTGTTTTTT. The V call is TRBV11-2, the J call TRBJ2-2; the D gene is possibly TRBD2 (6 bases). V was cut by 5 bases and J by 6 bases, with 13 bases left in between. Germline CDR1 and CDR2: SGHAT and FQNNGV. This CDR3 comprises 14 residues.

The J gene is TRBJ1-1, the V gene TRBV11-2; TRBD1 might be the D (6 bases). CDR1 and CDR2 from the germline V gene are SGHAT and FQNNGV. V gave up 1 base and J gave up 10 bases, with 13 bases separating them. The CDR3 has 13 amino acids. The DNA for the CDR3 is TGTGCCAGCAGCTTAGGCACAGGGTTCGGAGCTTTCTTT. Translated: CASSLGTGFGAFF. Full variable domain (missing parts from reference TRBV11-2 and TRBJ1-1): EAGVAQSPRYKIIEKRQSVAFWCNPISGHATLYWYQQILGQGPKLLIQFQNNGVVDDSQLPKDRFSAERLKGVDSTLKIQPAKLEDSAVYLCASSLGTGFGAFFGQGTRLTVV.

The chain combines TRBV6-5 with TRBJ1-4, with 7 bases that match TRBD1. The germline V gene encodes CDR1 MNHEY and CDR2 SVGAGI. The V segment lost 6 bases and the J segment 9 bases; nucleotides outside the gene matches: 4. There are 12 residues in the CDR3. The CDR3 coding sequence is TGTGCCAGCAGCCCGGGACAGCAAAAACTGTTTTTT. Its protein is CASSPGQQKLFF.

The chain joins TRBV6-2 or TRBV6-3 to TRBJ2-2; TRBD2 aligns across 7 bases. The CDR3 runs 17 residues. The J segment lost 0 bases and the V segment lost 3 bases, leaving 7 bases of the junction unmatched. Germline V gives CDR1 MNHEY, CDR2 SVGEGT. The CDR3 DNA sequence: TGTGCCAGCAGTTATGGACTAGACGATGCGAACACCGGGGAGCTGTTTTTT. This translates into CASSYGLDDANTGELFF.

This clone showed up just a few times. CDR3: CASSQDTRLETQYF. In DNA, the CDR3 is TGTGCCAGCAGCCAGGACACCAGGTTGGAGACCCAGTACTTC. The rearrangement joins TRBV3-1 (or the pseudogene TRBV3-2) to TRBJ2-5, with D maybe TRBD1 (5 bases). This CDR3 comprises 14 residues. CDR1 and CDR2 from the germline V gene are LGHDT and YNNKEL (reference sequence). V was clipped by 3 bases and J by 5 bases, with 13 bases between them.

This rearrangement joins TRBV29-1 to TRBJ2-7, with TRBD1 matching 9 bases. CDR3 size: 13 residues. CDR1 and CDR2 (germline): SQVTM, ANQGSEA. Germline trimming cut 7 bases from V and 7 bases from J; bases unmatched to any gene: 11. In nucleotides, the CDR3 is TGCAGCGCAAGAAAACAGGGGGCGCAAGAGCAGTACTTC. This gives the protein CSARKQGAQEQYF.

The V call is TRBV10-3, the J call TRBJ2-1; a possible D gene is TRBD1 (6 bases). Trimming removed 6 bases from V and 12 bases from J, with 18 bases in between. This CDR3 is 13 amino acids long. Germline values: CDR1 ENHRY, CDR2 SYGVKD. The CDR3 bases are TGTGCCATCAGCCCCGTGACAGGCCAGGGGCAGTTCTTC. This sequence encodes CAISPVTGQGQFF.

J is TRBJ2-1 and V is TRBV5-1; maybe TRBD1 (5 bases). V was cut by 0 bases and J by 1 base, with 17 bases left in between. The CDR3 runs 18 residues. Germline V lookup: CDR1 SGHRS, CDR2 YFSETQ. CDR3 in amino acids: CASSLGVAAGFSYNEQFF. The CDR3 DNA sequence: TGCGCCAGCAGCTTGGGGGTCGCGGCAGGGTTTTCCTACAATGAGCAGTTCTTC.

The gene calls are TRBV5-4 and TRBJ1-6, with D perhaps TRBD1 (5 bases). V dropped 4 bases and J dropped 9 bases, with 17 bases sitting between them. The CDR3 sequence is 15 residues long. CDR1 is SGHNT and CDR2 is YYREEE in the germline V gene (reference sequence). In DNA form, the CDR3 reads TGTGCCAGCAGCGAACAGGTCTCCTATTCTTCACCCCTCCACTTT. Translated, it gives CASSEQVSYSSPLHF. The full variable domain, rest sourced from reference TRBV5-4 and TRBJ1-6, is ETGVTQSPTHLIKTRGQQVTLRCSSQSGHNTVSWYQQALGQGPQFIFQYYREEENGRGNFPPRFSGLQFPNYSSELNVNALELDDSALYLCASSEQVSYSSPLHFGNGTRLTVT.

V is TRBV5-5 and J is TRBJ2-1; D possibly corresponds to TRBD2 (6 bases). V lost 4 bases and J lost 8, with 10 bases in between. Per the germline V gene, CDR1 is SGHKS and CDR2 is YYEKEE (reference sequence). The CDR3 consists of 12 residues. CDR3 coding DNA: TGTGCCAGCAGCCGCTGGGGGGATGAGCAGTTCTTC. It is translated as CASSRWGDEQFF.

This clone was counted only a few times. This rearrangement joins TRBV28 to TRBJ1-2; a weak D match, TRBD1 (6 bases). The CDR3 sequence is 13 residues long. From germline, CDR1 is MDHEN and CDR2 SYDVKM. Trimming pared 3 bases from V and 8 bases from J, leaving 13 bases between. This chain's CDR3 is CASSFQTRGGYTF. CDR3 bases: TGTGCCAGCAGTTTTCAAACCAGGGGAGGCTACACCTTC.